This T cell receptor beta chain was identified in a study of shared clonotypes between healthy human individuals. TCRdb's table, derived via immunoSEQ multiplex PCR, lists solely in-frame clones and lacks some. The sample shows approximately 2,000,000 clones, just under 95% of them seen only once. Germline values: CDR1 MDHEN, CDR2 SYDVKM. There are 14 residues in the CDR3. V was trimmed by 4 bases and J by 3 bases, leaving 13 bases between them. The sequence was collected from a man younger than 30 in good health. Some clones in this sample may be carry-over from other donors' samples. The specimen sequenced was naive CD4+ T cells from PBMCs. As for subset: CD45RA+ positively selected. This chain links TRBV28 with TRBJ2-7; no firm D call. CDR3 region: CASSSPSRLYEQYF. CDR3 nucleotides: TGTGCCAGCAGTTCCCCATCGCGTCTCTACGAGCAGTACTTC.